The T cell receptor beta chain described here comes from a study of shared clonotypes between healthy human individuals. In replicate PCRs of sorted subsets, roughly 210 ng DNA, approximately 28,000 T cell genomes, was used. Generated by immunoSEQ multiplex PCR, the TCRdb table keeps only in-frame clones and is missing some. The data show about 2.3 million clones, 85% to 95% seen once. Trimming pared 2 bases from V and 5 bases from J, leaving 20 bases between. This CDR3 has 17 amino acids. The germline gives CDR1 SNHLY, CDR2 FYNNEI. Notes on the study in general: Although depth was large, rarefaction showed that sequencing of the sorted subsets was incomplete.

Turning to this clone: What it recognizes is unknown.

The TCR originated in a man younger than 30 in good health. Some clones in this sample may be carry-over from other donors' samples. The chain combines TRBV2 with TRBJ2-3; possibly TRBD1 for D (6 bases). Source material: naive CD4+ T cells from PBMCs. Noted subset: CD45RA+ positively selected. The CDR3 region has the DNA TGTGCCAGCAGTGAATTTAGACCAGGGGATGGGAGAGATACGCAGTATTTT. Translating it yields CASSEFRPGDGRDTQYF.